This T cell receptor (beta chain) was found in a study of T-cell memory formation after mild COVID-19. Study information: The TCR clusters were mostly specific to one donor. Study observations and caveats: Contracting CD4+ clones were located mainly in CM and EM, and CD8+ clones in EMRA. While clones contracting from day 15 to 85 were balanced between CD4 and CD8, later expanders leaned CD4+.

TCRdb used MiXCR to reprocess the 5' RACE reads, holding one entry per CDR3 protein. This table has some 320,000 distinct CDR3 sequences, over 11% appearing once. Regarding this clonotype: Its antigen is unidentified.

Germline V CDR1 and CDR2: MNHNY, SVGAGI (reference sequence). V was clipped by 6 bases and J by 3 bases, with 15 bases between them. The CDR3 has 14 residues. The V gene is TRBV6-6, the J gene TRBJ2-7, with a tentative D call TRBD1 (6 bases). The sequencing input was PBMCs or a T cell subset sorted from them (not recorded which). This clonotype was sampled from a man between 18 and 35 years old who had mild COVID-19 (a few samples of this study predate the infection). Cell type and time point are not known. The CDR3 sequence: CASSPTGPGYEQYF. CDR3 bases: TGTGCCAGCAGCCCGACAGGTCCCGGCTACGAGCAGTACTTC.